These 2 T cell receptor beta chains were all obtained from the same sample, sequenced in a study of PD-L1 blockade in urothelial cancer. The time point denotes: peripheral blood 6 weeks after treatment start. The protocol was immunoSEQ multiplex PCR, while the TCRdb copy is restricted to in-frame clones and leaves out a portion. Of roughly 42,000 clones in the sample, roughly 89% are singletons; the top ten hold approximately 7.9%. The source was PBMCs, collected around atezolizumab (anti-PD-L1) treatment. These TCRs come from a man between 65 and 80 years old with urothelial cancer.

The chain uses TRBV18 and TRBJ2-7, with 12 bases identical to TRBD2. Trimming took 2 bases from V and 2 from J; bases not matched to a gene: 13. Germline loops: CDR1 KGHSH, CDR2 LQKENI. This CDR3 comprises 19 residues. DNA for the CDR3: TGTGCCAGCTCACCATTCGGTGCTAGCGGGAGGGGGTTGACCTACGAGCAGTACTTC. Translated, it gives CASSPFGASGRGLTYEQYF.

V gene TRBV5-1 combines with J gene TRBJ2-1, with 8 positions matching TRBD2. The germline gives CDR1 SGHRS, CDR2 YFSETQ. V dropped 5 bases and J dropped 0; count of bases not matched to a gene: 4. The CDR3 contains 15 residues. The CDR3 protein is CASRPGLASYNEQFF. Here the CDR3 DNA reads TGCGCCAGCAGGCCCGGACTAGCCTCCTACAATGAGCAGTTCTTC.